The clone carrying this TCR beta chain has only a few counts. Its antigen is unknown. This record belongs to a study of T-cell memory formation after mild COVID-19. Study as a whole: The study found TCR clusters largely donor specific. General study findings and limits: Shrinking CD4+ clones resided mostly in CM and EM, and CD8+ ones in EMRA. Clones that shrank (day 15 to 85) were balanced CD4/CD8, whereas later expanders leaned CD4+.

Germline-derived CDR1 and CDR2 are MDHEN and SYDVKM. This CDR3 has 15 residues. The V end was cut by 8 bases, the J end by 7 bases, with 21 bases between. TCRdb re-called the 5' RACE reads with MiXCR, one entry per CDR3 protein. The sample includes about 400,000 distinct CDR3 sequences, approximately 18% of them seen just once. This clonotype was obtained from a man aged 18 to 29 who had mild COVID-19 (a few samples of this study predate the infection). Cell type and time point are not known. The chain has TRBV28 and TRBJ1-5, with D perhaps TRBD1 (6 bases). The sequenced sample was PBMCs or a T cell subset sorted from them (not recorded which). CDR3 in amino acids: CASFPQGLFGQPQHF. The CDR3 coding sequence is TGTGCCAGCTTTCCTCAGGGGTTGTTTGGGCAGCCCCAGCATTTT.